The 8 T cell receptor beta chains given below trace back to one sample, sequenced in a study of Ad26.COV2.S vaccination and SARS-CoV-2 variants. Method: immunoSEQ multiplex PCR; TCRdb's copy keeps in-frame clones and lacks some. This table holds about 280,000 clones, around 87% found once. Documented treatment: roughly 19 received Ad26.COV2.S at low or high dose, single or two shots; about five received placebo; per-sample allocation not given. After the first vaccine or placebo injection, samples were drawn on day 63. Sequenced here: peripheral blood, sampled in a trial of Ad26.COV2.S vaccine versus placebo. These TCRs come from a person between 18 and 65 years old who received the Ad26.COV2.S COVID-19 vaccine or a placebo.

The chain has TRBV4-1 and TRBJ1-5; unclear D gene. Trimming shortened V by 1 base and J by 1 base, and 5 bases separated the two germline ends. The CDR3 loop spans 14 amino acids. Per the germline V gene, CDR1 is MGHRA and CDR2 is YSYEKL. The DNA of the CDR3 is TGCGCCAGCAGCCAAGTTTCGAGCAATCAGCCCCAGCATTTT. Its protein is CASSQVSSNQPQHF.

The chain recombines TRBV19 with TRBJ1-5, with D unresolved. The CDR3 has 13 residues. With 3 bases removed from V and 4 bases from J, the gap between germline ends came to 7 bases. Germline V gene data show CDR1 as LNHDA and CDR2 as SQIVND (reference sequence). The DNA of the CDR3 is TGTGCCAGTAGTATCGACACTAATCAGCCCCAGCATTTT. It yields the protein CASSIDTNQPQHF. The full variable domain, its missing parts supplied by reference TRBV19 and TRBJ1-5, is DGGITQSPKYLFRKEGQNVTLSCEQNLNHDAMYWYRQDPGQGLRLIYYSQIVNDFQKGDIAEGYSVSREKKESFPLTVTSAQKNPTAFYLCASSIDTNQPQHFGDGTRLSIL.

The chain is built from TRBV5-8 and TRBJ1-2; D gene uncertain. This CDR3 is built from 13 residues. CDR1 and CDR2 from the germline V gene are SGHTS and YDEGEE. V was clipped by 4 bases and J by 4 bases, with 11 bases between them. CDR3 protein: CASSNGPLYGYTF. CDR3 bases: TGTGCCAGCAGCAATGGACCGCTCTATGGCTACACCTTC.

The chain couples TRBV9 to TRBJ1-1; the match to TRBD1 covers 7 bases. Germline V CDR1 and CDR2: SGDLS, YYNGEE. The ends lost 0 bases at V and 5 bases at J; junction bases unmatched: 10. The CDR3 extends over 16 amino acids. CDR3 nucleotides: TGTGCCAGCAGCGTAGAAGAGGGGGCGTTTACGACTGAAGCTTTCTTT. Protein: CASSVEEGAFTTEAFF.

V usage is TRBV2 and J usage is TRBJ1-2; 7 bases align to TRBD1. The CDR3 spans 13 residues. The V segment lost 2 bases and the J segment 6 bases; nucleotides outside the gene matches: 3. CDR1 SNHLY and CDR2 FYNNEI come from the germline V gene. CDR3 sequence (DNA): TGTGCCAGCAGTGAAAACAGGGGAAATGGCTACACCTTC. As protein: CASSENRGNGYTF.

This clone was seen a handful of times. The chain links TRBV12-3 or TRBV12-4 to TRBJ1-5, with TRBD1 as a possible D gene (5 bases). Trimming left V 7 bases short and J 7 bases short, with 14 bases between. This CDR3 spans 13 amino acids. CDR3 amino acids: CASTDGGWQPQHF. The CDR3 DNA is TGTGCCAGCACCGACGGGGGGTGGCAGCCCCAGCATTTT.

This clone was counted a single time. This chain joins TRBV12-5 and TRBJ2-2; TRBD1 aligns across 8 bases. CDR1 and CDR2 from the germline V gene are LGHNT and FRNRAP. The CDR3 has 17 residues. V shed 2 bases and J 6 bases; nucleotides not matched to a gene: 11. Here the CDR3 reads CASGLFIGTGLSGELFF. The CDR3, as DNA: TGTGCTAGTGGTTTGTTTATCGGGACAGGCCTCTCCGGGGAGCTGTTTTTT. Using reference TRBV12-5 and TRBJ2-2 for the parts outside the CDR3, the full variable domain is DARVTQTPRHKVTEMGQEVTMRCQPILGHNTVFWYRQTMMQGLELLAYFRNRAPLDDSGMPKDRFSAEMPDATLATLKIQPSEPRDSAVYFCASGLFIGTGLSGELFFGEGSRLTVL.

This clone was picked up one time. This chain's CDR3 is CASSFKGQGARNEKLFF. CDR3 nucleotide sequence: TGTGCCAGCAGTTTCAAGGGACAGGGGGCCCGAAATGAAAAACTGTTTTTT. The chain links TRBV27 to TRBJ1-4; 12 bases match TRBD1. The junction had 7 bases not matched to a gene; V was cut back by 3 bases and J by 5 bases. From germline, CDR1 is MNHEY and CDR2 SMNVEV (reference sequence). This CDR3 has 17 residues.